The table lists the clone carrying this T cell receptor (beta chain) with many counts. The sample is drawn from a study of identical twins. Everyone who gave samples was a healthy Caucasian. Germline assignment: CDR1 DFQATT and CDR2 SNEGSKA (reference sequence). Trimming stripped 2 bases from V and 10 bases from J, with 9 bases between. The CDR3 extends over 11 amino acids. TCRdb used MiXCR to reprocess the 5' RACE reads, holding one entry per CDR3 protein. The sample carries hundreds of thousands of distinct CDR3 sequences, around 12% recorded once. This sample also belongs to another study, concerning yellow fever vaccine responses in identical twins.

Sequencing was carried out using CD8+ T cells sorted from blood. The V and J genes are TRBV20-1 and TRBJ2-1, with D hard to call. This receptor was identified in a young woman in good health. The CDR3 reads CSARSDYEQFF. The CDR3 DNA sequence: TGCAGTGCTAGAAGCGATTACGAGCAGTTCTTC.